This is a list of T cell receptor beta chains from one sample in a study of early T cells in non-severe SARS-CoV-2 infection. TCRdb re-called the 5' RACE reads through MiXCR, storing one row per CDR3 protein. The sample records about 61,000 distinct CDR3 sequences, roughly a tenth being singletons. Sequencing was carried out using whole blood. The receptors originated from an adult who was a healthcare worker with PCR-confirmed SARS-CoV-2 infection or an uninfected control (not recorded which). The CDR3 runs from the conserved cysteine through the conserved F or W. Each record gives: V gene, clone size, D gene, J gene, CDR3 DNA, CDR3 protein. The D gene is left open where the match is weak. Rows may omit the clone size; those that give it use once, few, many or a size class.

TRBV5-1	many	TRBD1	TRBJ2-1	TGCGCCAGCAGCCTAGGGACAGGGACGGGGAATGAGCAGTTCTTC	CASSLGTGTGNEQFF
TRBV29-1	many	-	TRBJ2-5	TGCAGCGTTGAATTGCGGGGGCTCCAAGAGACCCAGTACTTC	CSVELRGLQETQYF
TRBV12-3/TRBV12-4	-	-	TRBJ1-1	TGTGCCAGCAGTTTGACGAATAAGAACACTGAAGCTTTCTTT	CASSLTNKNTEAFF
TRBV20-1	-	-	TRBJ2-7	TGCAGTGCCCTATCCGCTTCGAGGACAGCCTACGAGCAGTACTTC	CSALSASRTAYEQYF
TRBV4-2	-	-	TRBJ2-2	TGTGCCAGCAGCCCCCAGGAGATCGCGAACACCGGGGAGCTGTTTTTT	CASSPQEIANTGELFF
TRBV6-5	-	TRBD1	TRBJ1-2	TGTGCCAGCAGTCAGGGGGTAAATGGCTACACCTTC	CASSQGVNGYTF
TRBV18	many	TRBD2	TRBJ2-7	TGTGCCAGCTCACCAGGGCGGACTAGAACCGAGCAGTACTTC	CASSPGRTRTEQYF
TRBV28	many	-	TRBJ1-2	TGTGCCAGCAGTTTCTACAGGGAGTGGGGCTATGGCTACACCTTC	CASSFYREWGYGYTF
TRBV9	many	TRBD2	TRBJ2-3	TGTGCCAGCAGCGTAGAGTTGGGAGGGACCAACCCAGATACGCAGTATTTT	CASSVELGGTNPDTQYF
TRBV9	many	-	TRBJ2-7	TGTGCCAGCAGCGTAGGCAGGGCAAGCGCCTACGAGCAGTACTTC	CASSVGRASAYEQYF
TRBV29-1	many	TRBD1	TRBJ1-1	TGCAGCGGCTTACAGGGGGCGCAGACTGAAGCTTTCTTT	CSGLQGAQTEAFF
TRBV24-1	many	-	TRBJ2-6	TGTGCCACCAGTCCCTCTGGGGCCAACGTCCTGACTTTC	CATSPSGANVLTF
TRBV5-1	many	-	TRBJ1-5	TGCGCCAGCAGCTTGGATGGGTCATTTAACCAGCCCCAGCATTTT	CASSLDGSFNQPQHF
TRBV20-1	-	TRBD1	TRBJ2-3	TGCAGTGCGTCCCAGGGGGCAGATACGCAGTATTTT	CSASQGADTQYF
TRBV20-1	many	-	TRBJ2-1	TGCAGTGCTAGACTAGGGAATGAGCAGTTCTTC	CSARLGNEQFF
TRBV4-3	many	-	TRBJ1-1	TGCGCCAGCAGCCAAGGTCGGTTCAGGCAAGAGAACACTGAAGCTTTCTTT	CASSQGRFRQENTEAFF
TRBV10-3	few	-	TRBJ2-3	TGTGCCATCAGTGCCGGACCCCCGGGAGATACGCAGTATTTT	CAISAGPPGDTQYF
TRBV5-1	few	TRBD2	TRBJ2-5	TGCGCCAGCAGCTTGTTGGCGGGGGAGCAAGAGACCCAGTACTTC	CASSLLAGEQETQYF
TRBV18	many	-	TRBJ1-1	TGTGCCAGCTCACCTACAGCTATGAACACTGAAGCTTTCTTT	CASSPTAMNTEAFF
TRBV12-3/TRBV12-4	few	-	TRBJ2-1	TGTGCCAGCAGTTTTCCGGGGGTAGGGCAGTTCTTC	CASSFPGVGQFF
TRBV12-3/TRBV12-4	many	-	TRBJ2-3	TGTGCCAGCAGTTTAGTGGGCCTCACAGATACGCAGTATTTT	CASSLVGLTDTQYF
TRBV20-1	many	TRBD2	TRBJ2-3	TGCAGTGCTAGCCCAGCGGGGGGGCCAGATACGCAGTATTTT	CSASPAGGPDTQYF
TRBV12-3/TRBV12-4	-	-	TRBJ1-2	TGTGCCAGCAGAGGGACACTTAACTATGGCTACACCTTC	CASRGTLNYGYTF